This TCR beta chain was captured in a study of T cells expressing NK-cell markers. For the study at large: Sorted CD3+CD56-NKG2C+, CD3+CD56+NKG2C+ and CD3+CD56+NKG2C- T cells supplied the TCR beta repertoires.

With respect to this clonotype: Its antigen is as yet unknown.

Study results and limitations: Researchers report these clonotypes also headed the CD3+CD56-NKG2C+ fraction in a handful of donors.

Per the germline V gene, CDR1 is SQVTM and CDR2 is ANQGSEA. The CDR3 runs 13 residues. TCRdb reprocessed the 5' RACE reads, with one entry per CDR3 protein and no DNA. The sample has just under 150,000 distinct CDR3 sequences. The chain joins TRBV29-1 to TRBJ1-1; the TRBD1 assignment by TCRdb is unverifiable without DNA. The clonotype originates from a man aged 18 to 29 in good health. The material sequenced was blood T cells: a sorted CD56 or NKG2C T cell subset, CD4+ or CD8+ T cells, or bulk PBMC T cells (not recorded which). The CDR3 here is CSGGAGMNTEAFF.